What follows are 20 T cell receptor beta chains derived from one specimen sequenced in a study of early T cells in non-severe SARS-CoV-2 infection. TCRdb analysed the 5' RACE reads with MiXCR anew, one entry per CDR3 protein. The sample includes 50,000 to 60,000 distinct CDR3 sequences, roughly 8% of them seen just once. The sample comprised whole blood. All receptors come from an adult who was a healthcare worker with PCR-confirmed SARS-CoV-2 infection or an uninfected control (not recorded which).

The chain uses TRBV27 and TRBJ1-2, with TRBD1 matching over 7 bases. The CDR3 runs to 16 residues. Germline V gives CDR1 MNHEY, CDR2 SMNVEV (reference sequence). Germline trimming cut 5 bases from V and 4 bases from J; bases unmatched to any gene: 13. The CDR3 loop reads CASSPRQGSRGYGYTF. The CDR3 nucleotides are TGTGCCAGCAGTCCGAGACAGGGTTCGAGGGGCTATGGCTACACCTTC.

In its sample, this clonotype was seen a few times. V gene TRBV7-8 combines with J gene TRBJ1-6, with TRBD1 identical over 10 bases. The germline CDR1 and CDR2 sequences are SGHVS and FQNEAQ. The CDR3 loop spans 15 amino acids. The V segment lost 5 bases and the J segment 7 bases; nucleotides outside the gene matches: 5. The CDR3 DNA follows: TGTGCCAGCAGCGACAGGACAGGGGGAAATTCACCCCTCCACTTT. This encodes CASSDRTGGNSPLHF.

This clonotype was seen at least ten times. This rearrangement joins TRBV7-9 to TRBJ2-7; 9 positions match TRBD1. Germline trimming cut 5 bases from V and 6 bases from J; bases unmatched to any gene: 8. Per germline, CDR1 SEHNR and CDR2 FQNEAQ (reference sequence). The CDR3 is 14 residues long. In DNA, the CDR3 is TGTGCCAGCAGCCTCCCCGGACAGGGGAGCGAGCAGTACTTC. Translation gives CASSLPGQGSEQYF.

This clonotype came up a few times. This sequence joins TRBV5-1 and TRBJ2-4; D remains unclear. CDR3 length: 14 amino acids. Germline loops: CDR1 SGHRS, CDR2 YFSETQ. V lost 0 bases to trimming and J lost 5 bases, with 9 bases between them. The CDR3 region is CASSLGGPQNIQYF. The CDR3 region has the DNA TGCGCCAGCAGCTTGGGAGGTCCACAAAACATTCAGTACTTC.

This clonotype was picked up a small number of times. The chain uses TRBV7-8 and TRBJ2-7, with D unclear. Deletions cut 0 bases from V and 4 bases from J, with 10 bases between. CDR3 length: 14 amino acids. Germline CDR1 reads SGHVS; CDR2 reads FQNEAQ. This CDR3 is CASSLAELTYEQYF. Here the CDR3 DNA reads TGTGCCAGCAGCTTAGCGGAACTCACATACGAGCAGTACTTC.

This clonotype showed up many times. The chain joins TRBV18 to TRBJ2-1, with 9 nucleotides matching TRBD1. The trim removed 1 base at V and 6 bases at J, leaving 13 bases unmatched. The CDR3 covers 18 residues. Germline-derived CDR1 and CDR2 are KGHSH and LQKENI. The chain's CDR3 is CASSPQTISPGQGNEQFF. DNA of the CDR3: TGTGCCAGCTCACCACAAACTATCAGTCCGGGACAGGGCAATGAGCAGTTCTTC.

This clonotype was seen only a few times. The rearrangement uses TRBV7-9 and TRBJ2-3, with unresolved D. The CDR3 length is 12 residues. Germline values: CDR1 SEHNR, CDR2 FQNEAQ (reference sequence). V dropped 4 bases and J dropped 5 bases, with 7 bases sitting between them. CDR3 sequence (DNA): TGTGCCAGCAGCTGGTCGGAAGATACGCAGTATTTT. Translating gives CASSWSEDTQYF.

This clonotype has only a few counts. V is TRBV7-9 and J is TRBJ2-6; no reliable D call. The germline CDR1 and CDR2 sequences are SEHNR and FQNEAQ (reference sequence). V gave up 2 bases and J gave up 2 bases, with 7 bases separating them. This CDR3 contains 15 residues. CDR3 amino acids: CASSLSWAGANVLTF. CDR3 sequence (DNA): TGTGCCAGCAGCTTAAGTTGGGCTGGGGCCAACGTCCTGACTTTC.

This clonotype was seen many times. The chain is built from TRBV5-5 and TRBJ2-2, with D possibly matching TRBD2 (5 bases). Between the trimmed V and J ends, which lost 1 base and 6 bases, there was a span of 7 bases. The CDR3 has 13 residues. Germline-derived CDR1 and CDR2 are SGHKS and YYEKEE (reference sequence). CDR3 in DNA: TGTGCCAGCAGCTTGATGGACTCCGGGGAGCTGTTTTTT. This encodes CASSLMDSGELFF.

This clonotype occurred many times. The chain uses TRBV27 and TRBJ2-1, with D uncertain. Trimming left V 3 bases short and J 0 bases short, with 9 bases between. The germline V gene has CDR1 MNHEY and CDR2 SMNVEV (reference sequence). The CDR3 has 15 residues. CDR3 residues: CASSLNYDSYNEQFF. The CDR3 nucleotides are TGTGCCAGCAGTTTGAATTACGACTCCTACAATGAGCAGTTCTTC.

This clonotype was seen a few times. The chain uses TRBV28 and TRBJ2-5, with 8 bases aligning to TRBD2. The CDR3 extends over 18 amino acids. The J segment lost 5 bases and the V segment lost 1 base, leaving 15 bases of the junction unmatched. CDR1 is MDHEN and CDR2 is SYDVKM in the germline V gene. This CDR3 is CASSLSSLAGSSRETQYF. The CDR3 region has the DNA TGTGCCAGCAGTTTATCCTCCTTAGCGGGGTCATCCCGGGAGACCCAGTACTTC.

The sample holds many counts of this clonotype. This chain links TRBV5-1 with TRBJ2-7; a weak D match, TRBD2 (6 bases). V lost 0 bases and J 2 bases, leaving 12 bases between the germline ends. The CDR3 length is 15 residues. CDR1 is SGHRS, CDR2 YFSETQ, per germline. Here the CDR3 reads CASSLGGTDAYEQYF. The CDR3 DNA reads as TGCGCCAGCAGCTTGGGCGGGACGGACGCCTACGAGCAGTACTTC.

This chain joins TRBV18 and TRBJ2-1; possibly TRBD1 for D (7 bases). Trimming took 0 bases from V and 10 from J, leaving 19 bases between them. This CDR3 contains 16 residues. Germline V gives CDR1 KGHSH, CDR2 LQKENI. The CDR3 DNA is TGTGCCAGCTCACCACCGGGCGGGGACAGACGGGGGGAGCAGTTCTTC. It translates to CASSPPGGDRRGEQFF.

CDR3 nucleotide sequence: TGTGCCAGCAGTGATCCCGGACAGGAAATCTACGAGCAGTACTTC. This gives the protein CASSDPGQEIYEQYF. J is TRBJ2-7 and V is TRBV25-1, with 7 bases lining up with TRBD1. This CDR3 comprises 15 residues. Germline-derived CDR1 and CDR2 are MGHDK and SYGVNS. V shed 3 bases and J 3 bases; nucleotides not matched to a gene: 8.

The rearrangement joins TRBV27 to TRBJ2-2, with TRBD1 matching 8 bases. The CDR3 has 15 residues. The germline V gene has CDR1 MNHEY and CDR2 SMNVEV (reference sequence). J gave up 1 base and V 4 bases, and 2 bases lay outside the gene matches. The CDR3 sequence is CASSWDRRNTGELFF. In nucleotides, the CDR3 is TGTGCCAGCAGTTGGGACAGGAGGAACACCGGGGAGCTGTTTTTT.

There are a few counts of this clonotype. V gene TRBV5-1 combines with J gene TRBJ2-7; TRBD1 agrees at 8 bases. J was trimmed by 0 bases and V by 5 bases; bases with no gene match: 7. CDR3 length: 15 residues. Looked up from germline, CDR1 is SGHRS and CDR2 is YFSETQ. The CDR3 nucleotides read TGCGCCAGCAGAGCCGTACAGGGGGACTCCTACGAGCAGTACTTC. It yields the protein CASRAVQGDSYEQYF.

Regarding this clonotype: A clone one base away is much larger, so this may be a read error. The rearrangement joins TRBV11-2 to TRBJ2-5; no firm D call. Germline values: CDR1 SGHAT, CDR2 FQNNGV. The V end lost 1 base, the J end lost 7 bases, and 4 bases lay between the germline ends. The CDR3 has 11 amino acids. CDR3 DNA sequence: TGTGCCAGCAGCTTAGGCGGGACCCAGTACTTC. As protein: CASSLGGTQYF.

This chain links TRBV5-1 with TRBJ2-2; D possibly corresponds to TRBD2 (5 bases). The V and J ends lost 3 bases and 6 bases respectively, with 6 bases between them. Germline V gene sequence: CDR1 SGHRS, CDR2 YFSETQ. The CDR3 has 12 amino acids. CDR3 amino acids: CASSSRAGELFF. The CDR3 DNA reads TGCGCCAGCAGCTCGAGGGCCGGGGAGCTGTTTTTT. The variable domain in full, with the rest retrieved from reference TRBV5-1 and TRBJ2-2, is KAGVTQTPRYLIKTRGQQVTLSCSPISGHRSVSWYQQTPGQGLQFLFEYFSETQRNKGNFPGRFSGRQFSNSRSEMNVSTLELGDSALYLCASSSRAGELFFGEGSRLTVL.

The chain is built from TRBV4-2 and TRBJ1-1, with 8 positions matching TRBD1. CDR1 and CDR2 (germline): LGHNA, YNFKEQ. The V and J ends lost 0 bases and 6 bases, in that order; junction bases with no gene match: 6. This CDR3 has 15 residues. CDR3 protein: CASSQDPDRVPEAFF. CDR3 nucleotides: TGTGCCAGCAGCCAAGATCCGGACAGGGTCCCTGAAGCTTTCTTT.

This clonotype has more than one count but fewer than ten. The rearrangement uses TRBV11-2 and TRBJ2-1; a weak D match, TRBD2 (6 bases). The CDR3 is 11 amino acids. CDR1 and CDR2 (germline): SGHAT, FQNNGV. Trimming removed 4 bases from V and 10 bases from J, with 8 bases in between. The CDR3 nucleotides read TGTGCCAGCAGCTGGGAGGCGGAGCAGTTCTTC. Encoded protein: CASSWEAEQFF.